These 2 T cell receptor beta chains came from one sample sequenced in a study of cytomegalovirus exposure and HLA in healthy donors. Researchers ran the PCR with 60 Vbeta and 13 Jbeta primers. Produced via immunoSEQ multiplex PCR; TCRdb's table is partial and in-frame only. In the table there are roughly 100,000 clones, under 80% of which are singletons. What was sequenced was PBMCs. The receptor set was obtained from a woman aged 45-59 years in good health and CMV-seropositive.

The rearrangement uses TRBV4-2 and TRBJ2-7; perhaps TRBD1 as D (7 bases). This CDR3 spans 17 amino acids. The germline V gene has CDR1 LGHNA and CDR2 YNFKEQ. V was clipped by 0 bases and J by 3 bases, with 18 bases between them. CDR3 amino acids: CASSQDRFAGQNYEQYF. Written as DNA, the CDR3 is TGTGCCAGCAGCCAAGATCGATTTGCGGGACAGAACTACGAGCAGTACTTC.

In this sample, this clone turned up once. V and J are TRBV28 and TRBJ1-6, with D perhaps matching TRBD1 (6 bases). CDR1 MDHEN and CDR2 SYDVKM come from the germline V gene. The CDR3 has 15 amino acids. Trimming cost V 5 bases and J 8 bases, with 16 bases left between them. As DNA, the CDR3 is TGTGCCAGCAGTCCCCCCGGACAGCCTGATTCACCCCTCCACTTT. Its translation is CASSPPGQPDSPLHF.